A selection of T cell receptor beta chains follows, all from one sample in a study of blood T cell repertoires in COVID-19. Repertoires were generated with immunoSEQ multiplex PCR, while TCRdb's copy carries only in-frame clones and drops some. Of more than 300,000 clones detected, approximately 87% appear once; the ten largest clones hold 8.5% to 12%. Sequencing input: peripheral blood. Source of these receptors: a woman aged 25-40 years with COVID-19, enrolled during active disease. CDR3s include the opening cysteine and the closing phenylalanine or tryptophan. Each record gives: CDR3 DNA, CDR3 protein, J gene, clone size, D gene, V gene. A D gene is named only where the DNA matches it firmly. The size entry is marked missing in some rows and otherwise reads once, few, many or a size class.

CDR3 DNA: TGTGCTAGCAGCTTAAATGGAGGGCCTAATGAGCAGTTCTTC; CDR3 protein: CASSLNGGPNEQFF; J gene: TRBJ2-1; clone size: NA; D gene: NA; V gene: TRBV7-7
CDR3 DNA: TGTGCCAGCAGTAAAGGTTCGAGCGGGCTCTTCAATGAGCAGTTCTTC; CDR3 protein: CASSKGSSGLFNEQFF; J gene: TRBJ2-1; clone size: NA; D gene: NA; V gene: TRBV11-2
CDR3 DNA: TGTGCCAGTAGTATGATCCAGGGCCGGGGGCAAGAGACCCAGTACTTC; CDR3 protein: CASSMIQGRGQETQYF; J gene: TRBJ2-5; clone size: once; D gene: NA; V gene: TRBV19
CDR3 DNA: TGTGCCTCCCAGCCTCACAGGGTGTTCCAGCCCCAGCATTTT; CDR3 protein: CASQPHRVFQPQHF; J gene: TRBJ1-5; clone size: NA; D gene: NA; V gene: TRBV28
CDR3 DNA: TGTGCCAGCAGCCCGCCCGTACTAGCGGGAGGGCGGTACGAGCAGTACTTC; CDR3 protein: CASSPPVLAGGRYEQYF; J gene: TRBJ2-7; clone size: few; D gene: TRBD2; V gene: TRBV28
CDR3 DNA: TGCGCCAGCAGCCCTTCCCTTAATTCACCCCTCCACTTT; CDR3 protein: CASSPSLNSPLHF; J gene: TRBJ1-6; clone size: NA; D gene: NA; V gene: TRBV4-1
CDR3 DNA: TGTGCCAGCAGGCCGACTAGCGGGGCCTCCTACGAGCAGTACTTC; CDR3 protein: CASRPTSGASYEQYF; J gene: TRBJ2-7; clone size: NA; D gene: TRBD2; V gene: TRBV28
CDR3 DNA: TGCGCCAGCAGCCCGAACAGCGGGAGGACCTACGAGCAGTACTTC; CDR3 protein: CASSPNSGRTYEQYF; J gene: TRBJ2-7; clone size: NA; D gene: TRBD2; V gene: TRBV5-1
CDR3 DNA: TGTGCCAGCAGCACAGCGGGAGCCAGCGAGACCCAGTACTTC; CDR3 protein: CASSTAGASETQYF; J gene: TRBJ2-5; clone size: once; D gene: TRBD2; V gene: TRBV9
CDR3 DNA: TGCGCCAGCAGCTTCGGACAAGCAGAAGCTTTCTTT; CDR3 protein: CASSFGQAEAFF; J gene: TRBJ1-1; clone size: NA; D gene: NA; V gene: TRBV5-1
CDR3 DNA: TGTGCCAGCAGTCGATGTATTGGGACAGGGGCGGACAATGAGCAGTTCTTC; CDR3 protein: CASSRCIGTGADNEQFF; J gene: TRBJ2-1; clone size: NA; D gene: TRBD1; V gene: TRBV6-6
CDR3 DNA: TGTGCCACATTGGACAGGGATCGGGCTTTCTTT; CDR3 protein: CATLDRDRAFF; J gene: TRBJ1-1; clone size: once; D gene: TRBD1; V gene: TRBV7-9
CDR3 DNA: TGTGCCAGCAGCGTAGAGTTCCGAGTGGGAGTTGGCTACAATGAGCAGTTCTTC; CDR3 protein: CASSVEFRVGVGYNEQFF; J gene: TRBJ2-1; clone size: NA; D gene: NA; V gene: TRBV9
CDR3 DNA: TGTGCCTGGAGCCCGACAGGGGCCCATGGCTACACCTTC; CDR3 protein: CAWSPTGAHGYTF; J gene: TRBJ1-2; clone size: NA; D gene: TRBD1; V gene: TRBV30
CDR3 DNA: TGTGCCACCAGTGATTTAGCGGGAGGTAAGGATGAGCAGTTCTTC; CDR3 protein: CATSDLAGGKDEQFF; J gene: TRBJ2-1; clone size: once; D gene: TRBD2; V gene: TRBV24-1
CDR3 DNA: TGTGCCAGCAGTCTCCCGACAGGGATGGCTGAAAAACTGTTTTTT; CDR3 protein: CASSLPTGMAEKLFF; J gene: TRBJ1-4; clone size: NA; D gene: TRBD1; V gene: TRBV28
CDR3 DNA: TGCGCCAGCAGCTTTGGAGACAGGGATAATCAGCCCCAGCATTTT; CDR3 protein: CASSFGDRDNQPQHF; J gene: TRBJ1-5; clone size: few; D gene: TRBD1; V gene: TRBV5-1
CDR3 DNA: TGTGCCACCTCCGACACAGAGAGCTCCTACAATGAGCAGTTCTTC; CDR3 protein: CATSDTESSYNEQFF; J gene: TRBJ2-1; clone size: NA; D gene: NA; V gene: TRBV24-1
CDR3 DNA: TGTGCGGCGACACCTGGAAACACCATATATTTT; CDR3 protein: CAATPGNTIYF; J gene: TRBJ1-3; clone size: NA; D gene: NA; V gene: TRBV6-6
CDR3 DNA: TGTGCCAGCAGCGCCTCCGGGACTCTTAACTATGGCTACACCTTC; CDR3 protein: CASSASGTLNYGYTF; J gene: TRBJ1-2; clone size: NA; D gene: NA; V gene: TRBV7-9
CDR3 DNA: TGTGCCAGCAGCCAAGGGCCTAGCGTCACAGATACGCAGTATTTT; CDR3 protein: CASSQGPSVTDTQYF; J gene: TRBJ2-3; clone size: NA; D gene: NA; V gene: TRBV4-2
CDR3 DNA: TGTGCCAGCAGCTTAAGGCCAGGGCCCCCAACTAATGAAAAACTGTTTTTT; CDR3 protein: CASSLRPGPPTNEKLFF; J gene: TRBJ1-4; clone size: NA; D gene: NA; V gene: TRBV7-8
CDR3 DNA: TGTGCCAGTAGGGGACTCCTGAGCACAGATACGCAGTATTTT; CDR3 protein: CASRGLLSTDTQYF; J gene: TRBJ2-3; clone size: NA; D gene: NA; V gene: TRBV2
CDR3 DNA: TGTGCCAGCAGCTTATACGGGAACACTGAAGCTTTCTTT; CDR3 protein: CASSLYGNTEAFF; J gene: TRBJ1-1; clone size: NA; D gene: NA; V gene: TRBV7-3
CDR3 DNA: TGTGCCAGTAGTCTCCAGGGGGTCACTGAAGCTTTCTTT; CDR3 protein: CASSLQGVTEAFF; J gene: TRBJ1-1; clone size: NA; D gene: TRBD1; V gene: TRBV19
CDR3 DNA: TGTGCCCGGAAGCGGTTCAATGAGCAGTTCTTC; CDR3 protein: CARKRFNEQFF; J gene: TRBJ2-1; clone size: NA; D gene: NA; V gene: TRBV24-1
CDR3 DNA: NA; CDR3 protein: CASSSSGQGLSYEQYF; J gene: TRBJ2-7; clone size: NA; D gene: NA; V gene: TRBV28
CDR3 DNA: TGTGCCAGCAGTTACCGGGCTAGCGGGACGGATACGCAGTATTTT; CDR3 protein: CASSYRASGTDTQYF; J gene: TRBJ2-3; clone size: few; D gene: TRBD2; V gene: TRBV6-5
CDR3 DNA: TGTGCCAGCAGCTTAGGGACAGGGGCCCTGGAGCAGTACTTC; CDR3 protein: CASSLGTGALEQYF; J gene: TRBJ2-7; clone size: NA; D gene: TRBD1; V gene: TRBV13
CDR3 DNA: TGTGCCGGGGCGAGGACAGGGAATGAAAAACTGTTTTTT; CDR3 protein: CAGARTGNEKLFF; J gene: TRBJ1-4; clone size: NA; D gene: TRBD1; V gene: TRBV30
CDR3 DNA: TGTGCCAGCAGCCGACCCAGAGGTGCGCCCCACTCCACCATATATTTT; CDR3 protein: CASSRPRGAPHSTIYF; J gene: TRBJ1-3; clone size: NA; D gene: NA; V gene: TRBV28
CDR3 DNA: TGTGTCAGCAGTCCCTTAAACTCCTACGAGCAGTACTTC; CDR3 protein: CVSSPLNSYEQYF; J gene: TRBJ2-7; clone size: NA; D gene: NA; V gene: TRBV2
CDR3 DNA: TGTGCCTGGAGTCCTTACAGGCGCCGATCCTACAATGAGCAGTTCTTC; CDR3 protein: CAWSPYRRRSYNEQFF; J gene: TRBJ2-1; clone size: few; D gene: NA; V gene: TRBV30
CDR3 DNA: TGTGCCTGGAGTGTACAGGGAGCTGGGGAGCAGTACTTC; CDR3 protein: CAWSVQGAGEQYF; J gene: TRBJ2-7; clone size: NA; D gene: NA; V gene: TRBV30
CDR3 DNA: TGTGCCAGCAGTTACGGGGGACTCTATGGCTACACCTTC; CDR3 protein: CASSYGGLYGYTF; J gene: TRBJ1-2; clone size: NA; D gene: NA; V gene: TRBV6-5
CDR3 DNA: TGTGCCAGCAGCTTGTTCATTTCAAAGACCCAGTACTTC; CDR3 protein: CASSLFISKTQYF; J gene: TRBJ2-5; clone size: NA; D gene: NA; V gene: TRBV5-6
CDR3 DNA: TGTGCCAGCAGTTCGCCAGGCCCCTCTAGCGAACCGTACTTC; CDR3 protein: CASSSPGPSSEPYF; J gene: TRBJ2-5; clone size: NA; D gene: NA; V gene: TRBV28
CDR3 DNA: TGTGCCAGCTCACCAGGCCCGGGGCAGCCCCAGCATTTT; CDR3 protein: CASSPGPGQPQHF; J gene: TRBJ1-5; clone size: NA; D gene: NA; V gene: TRBV18
CDR3 DNA: TGTGCCTGGAACGCGCACTACAATGAGCAGTTCTTC; CDR3 protein: CAWNAHYNEQFF; J gene: TRBJ2-1; clone size: NA; D gene: NA; V gene: TRBV30
CDR3 DNA: TGTGCCAGCAGTGACTCCGATACCTCGGACATTCAGTACTTC; CDR3 protein: CASSDSDTSDIQYF; J gene: TRBJ2-4; clone size: NA; D gene: NA; V gene: TRBV6-4
CDR3 DNA: TGTGCCAGCAGCGCTGCGAGGGGGCATTGGGGAAACACCATATATTTT; CDR3 protein: CASSAARGHWGNTIYF; J gene: TRBJ1-3; clone size: NA; D gene: TRBD1; V gene: TRBV3-1/TRBV3-2
CDR3 DNA: TGTGCCAGCAGCCTCGGACTAGCGGAATACCAAGAGACCCAGTACTTC; CDR3 protein: CASSLGLAEYQETQYF; J gene: TRBJ2-5; clone size: NA; D gene: TRBD2; V gene: TRBV7-9
CDR3 DNA: TGCGCCAGCAGCTTGGGACAGGGTGAAAAACTGTTTTTT; CDR3 protein: CASSLGQGEKLFF; J gene: TRBJ1-4; clone size: once; D gene: TRBD1; V gene: TRBV5-1
CDR3 DNA: TGTGCCAGCAGTTTACTAGCGTCGAATAGCAATCAGCCCCAGCATTTT; CDR3 protein: CASSLLASNSNQPQHF; J gene: TRBJ1-5; clone size: NA; D gene: NA; V gene: TRBV27
CDR3 DNA: TGTGCCACCTCTGGCCCAAACACTGAAGCTTTCTTT; CDR3 protein: CATSGPNTEAFF; J gene: TRBJ1-1; clone size: NA; D gene: NA; V gene: TRBV24-1
CDR3 DNA: TGCGCCAGCAGCCGAATGGAAGGACAGCCTAATGAAAAACTGTTTTTT; CDR3 protein: CASSRMEGQPNEKLFF; J gene: TRBJ1-4; clone size: NA; D gene: NA; V gene: TRBV4-1